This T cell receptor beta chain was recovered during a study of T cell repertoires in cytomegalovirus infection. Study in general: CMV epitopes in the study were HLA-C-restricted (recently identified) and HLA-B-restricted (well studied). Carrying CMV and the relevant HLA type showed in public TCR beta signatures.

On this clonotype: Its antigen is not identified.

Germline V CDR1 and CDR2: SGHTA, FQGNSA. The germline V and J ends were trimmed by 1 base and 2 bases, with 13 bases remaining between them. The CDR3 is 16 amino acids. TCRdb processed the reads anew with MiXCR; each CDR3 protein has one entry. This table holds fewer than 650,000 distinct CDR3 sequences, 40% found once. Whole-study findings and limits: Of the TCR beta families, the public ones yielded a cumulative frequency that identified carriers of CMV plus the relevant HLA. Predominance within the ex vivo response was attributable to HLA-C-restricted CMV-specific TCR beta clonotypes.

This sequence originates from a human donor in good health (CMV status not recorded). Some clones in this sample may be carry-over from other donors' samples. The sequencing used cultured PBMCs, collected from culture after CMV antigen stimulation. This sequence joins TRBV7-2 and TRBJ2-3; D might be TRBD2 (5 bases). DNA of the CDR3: TGTGCCAGCAGCTTAGGATCGGGGTTCATCACAGATACGCAGTATTTT. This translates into CASSLGSGFITDTQYF. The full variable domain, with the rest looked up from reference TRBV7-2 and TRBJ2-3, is GAGVSQSPSNKVTEKGKDVELRCDPISGHTALYWYRQSLGQGLEFLIYFQGNSAPDKSGLPSDRFSAERTGGSVSTLTIQRTQQEDSAVYLCASSLGSGFITDTQYFGPGTRLTVL.